This is a list of T cell receptor beta chains from one sample in a study of shared clonotypes between healthy human individuals. Here immunoSEQ multiplex PCR was the method, and the copy in TCRdb shows in-frame clones only, minus some. Among about 2 million clones, about 95% were seen once, and the ten largest hold under 1.5%. The specimen sequenced was naive CD8+ T cells sorted from blood. These receptors originate from a man aged 18 to 29 in good health. The CDR3 runs from the conserved cysteine through the conserved F or W. Each record gives: clone size, V gene, J gene, D gene, CDR3 protein, CDR3 DNA. A D gene is named only where the DNA matches it firmly. Some rows have no size entry. The others give once, few or many, or a class for an expanded clone.

-,TRBV13,TRBJ2-1,-,CASSPRTVKGFNEQFF,TGTGCCAGCAGCCCAAGGACAGTTAAGGGTTTCAATGAGCAGTTCTTC
-,TRBV6-5,TRBJ1-1,-,CASSYGAGNTEAFF,TGTGCCAGCAGTTACGGGGCAGGGAACACTGAAGCTTTCTTT
-,TRBV27,TRBJ2-3,TRBD2,CASNLAGGPADTQYF,TGTGCCAGCAACCTAGCGGGGGGGCCGGCAGATACGCAGTATTTT
-,TRBV30,TRBJ2-5,TRBD2,CAWSLTGGQETQYF,TGTGCCTGGAGTCTTACGGGGGGACAAGAGACCCAGTACTTC
-,TRBV9,TRBJ2-2,TRBD2,CASSAGLAGVQDTGELFF,TGTGCCAGCAGCGCTGGACTAGCGGGAGTTCAGGACACCGGGGAGCTGTTTTTT
-,TRBV25-1,TRBJ1-4,-,CASSSGLVEKLFF,TGTGCCAGCAGTTCCGGGCTGGTTGAAAAACTGTTTTTT
-,TRBV27,TRBJ1-5,-,CASSLKGQFSNQPQHF,TGTGCCAGCAGTTTAAAGGGGCAGTTCAGCAATCAGCCCCAGCATTTT
-,TRBV5-1,TRBJ2-3,-,CASSFGGVDTQYF,TGCGCCAGCAGCTTCGGCGGGGTTGATACGCAGTATTTT
-,TRBV9,TRBJ2-7,-,CASSSGLNYEQYF,TGTGCCAGCAGCTCGGGACTGAACTACGAGCAGTACTTC
-,TRBV28,TRBJ2-2,-,CASSLRQLANTGELFF,TGTGCCAGCAGTTTGCGGCAGCTCGCGAACACCGGGGAGCTGTTTTTT
-,TRBV10-2,TRBJ2-4,-,CASSESGGASPKNIQYF,TGCGCCAGCAGTGAGTCTGGGGGGGCTTCCCCCAAAAACATTCAGTACTTC
-,TRBV13,TRBJ2-7,TRBD1,CASSTGGYEQYF,TGTGCCAGCAGCACAGGGGGGTACGAGCAGTACTTC
-,TRBV27,TRBJ2-3,-,CASSSSRGERTDTQYF,TGTGCCAGCAGTTCCTCGCGGGGAGAGAGGACAGATACGCAGTATTTT
-,TRBV7-3,TRBJ2-5,-,CASSLNAKETQYF,TGTGCCAGCAGCTTAAACGCGAAAGAGACCCAGTACTTC
-,TRBV7-9,TRBJ2-7,TRBD1,CASSHRTGEGEQYF,TGTGCCAGCAGCCACCGGACAGGGGAGGGCGAGCAGTACTTC
few,TRBV2,TRBJ1-5,-,CASSDSDSYQPQHF,TGTGCCAGCAGTGATTCGGACAGTTATCAGCCCCAGCATTTT
-,TRBV13,TRBJ2-2,-,CASSLVDGNTGELFF,TGTGCCAGCAGCTTAGTAGACGGGAACACCGGGGAGCTGTTTTTT
-,TRBV27,TRBJ2-7,-,CASSLTAETAYEQYF,TGTGCCAGCAGTTTGACAGCGGAGACCGCCTACGAGCAGTACTTC
once,TRBV27,TRBJ2-7,-,CASSLFPVVGAYEQYF,TGTGCCAGCAGTTTATTCCCAGTTGTGGGGGCCTACGAGCAGTACTTC
-,TRBV7-7,TRBJ2-1,-,CASSTPGSNEQFF,TGTGCTAGCAGCACCCCAGGAAGCAATGAGCAGTTCTTC
-,TRBV9,TRBJ2-7,-,CASSQDGYEQYF,TGTGCCAGCAGCCAGGACGGGTACGAGCAGTACTTC
-,TRBV27,TRBJ1-4,-,CASSFSIQGPEKLFF,TGTGCCAGCAGTTTTTCCATCCAGGGCCCCGAAAAACTGTTTTTT
-,TRBV5-6,TRBJ2-7,-,CASSATLREQYF,TGTGCCAGCAGCGCCACACTACGGGAGCAGTACTTC
-,TRBV6-5,TRBJ1-4,TRBD1,CASSAGTGLEKLFF,TGTGCCAGCAGCGCCGGGACAGGGCTAGAAAAACTGTTTTTT
-,TRBV5-6,TRBJ2-1,-,CASSSLKRGSQSYNEQFF,TGTGCCAGCAGCTCTCTTAAACGCGGTAGCCAATCCTACAATGAGCAGTTCTTC
-,TRBV5-1,TRBJ2-7,-,CASSLEGSEQYF,TGCGCCAGCAGCTTGGAGGGGAGCGAGCAGTACTTC
-,TRBV5-6,TRBJ2-7,TRBD2,CASSLDLAGEGITYEQYF,TGTGCCAGCAGCTTGGACCTAGCGGGAGAGGGAATTACCTACGAGCAGTACTTC
-,TRBV6-6,TRBJ2-7,-,CASSYAAVEQYF,TGTGCCAGCAGTTACGCGGCAGTTGAGCAGTACTTC
once,TRBV6-6,TRBJ2-7,TRBD1,CASSYAGGGYEQYF,TGTGCCAGCAGTTACGCAGGGGGTGGGTACGAGCAGTACTTC
-,TRBV15,TRBJ2-7,-,CATSGRDSLGIYEQYF,TGTGCCACCAGCGGGCGGGACAGCCTGGGAATCTACGAGCAGTACTTC
once,TRBV6-6,TRBJ2-5,-,CASSYSGPQETQYF,TGTGCCAGCAGTTACTCGGGACCGCAAGAGACCCAGTACTTC
-,TRBV7-2,TRBJ2-7,-,CASSLWAYEQYF,TGTGCCAGCAGCTTATGGGCTTACGAGCAGTACTTC
-,TRBV27,TRBJ2-7,-,CATLAGNYEQYF,TGTGCCACCCTGGCAGGCAACTACGAGCAGTACTTC
-,TRBV5-4,TRBJ2-3,-,CASSLSEDGTDTQYF,TGTGCCAGCAGCTTAAGCGAGGACGGCACAGATACGCAGTATTTT
-,TRBV6-5,TRBJ1-5,-,CASSYGGENQPQHF,TGTGCCAGCAGTTACGGCGGGGAAAATCAGCCCCAGCATTTT
-,TRBV5-4,TRBJ1-2,TRBD1,CASSWQGVGYGYTF,TGTGCCAGCAGCTGGCAGGGGGTGGGCTATGGCTACACCTTC
-,TRBV6-5,TRBJ1-1,TRBD1,CASRQGWYSTEAFF,TGTGCCAGTAGACAGGGGTGGTATTCCACTGAAGCTTTCTTT
-,TRBV5-1,TRBJ2-1,TRBD2,CASSLDSGTSGILYNEQFF,TGCGCCAGCAGCTTGGATTCCGGGACTAGCGGGATCCTGTACAATGAGCAGTTCTTC
-,TRBV6-6,TRBJ2-5,TRBD2,CASTMTSGGLKETQYF,TGTGCCAGCACCATGACTAGCGGGGGGCTAAAGGAGACCCAGTACTTC
-,TRBV5-8,TRBJ2-7,TRBD1,CASSTTGVQGEQYF,TGTGCCAGCAGCACTACAGGGGTTCAAGGCGAGCAGTACTTC
-,TRBV5-6,TRBJ1-1,-,CASTSQAHYREAFF,TGTGCCAGCACCTCCCAGGCCCACTACAGGGAAGCTTTCTTT
-,TRBV13,TRBJ1-6,-,CASSRGEGISYNSPLHF,TGTGCCAGCAGCCGGGGGGAGGGCATATCCTATAATTCACCCCTCCACTTT
-,TRBV7-3,TRBJ2-1,-,CASSLGGTLYNEQFF,TGTGCCAGCAGCTTAGGAGGGACTCTCTACAATGAGCAGTTCTTC
-,TRBV10-3,TRBJ2-1,-,CAISPVRLAETEQFF,TGTGCCATCAGCCCGGTCCGGCTAGCCGAGACTGAGCAGTTCTTC
-,TRBV27,TRBJ2-5,-,CASSLDGGWQETQYF,TGTGCCAGCAGTCTGGACGGGGGTTGGCAAGAGACCCAGTACTTC
once,TRBV7-9,TRBJ2-3,-,CASSRVLTDTQYF,TGTGCCAGCAGCCGGGTTCTCACAGATACGCAGTATTTT
-,TRBV21-1,TRBJ2-7,-,CASSKYSPPYEQYF,TGTGCCAGCAGCAAATATTCTCCCCCCTACGAGCAGTACTTC
-,TRBV4-3,TRBJ2-7,TRBD1,CASSPDRDYEQYF,TGCGCCAGCAGCCCCGACAGGGACTACGAGCAGTACTTC
-,TRBV27,TRBJ2-1,-,CASSGLGAVEQFF,TGTGCCAGCAGTGGGTTGGGGGCGGTTGAGCAGTTCTTC
few,TRBV9,TRBJ2-3,-,CASSVGDTDTQYF,TGTGCCAGCAGCGTAGGGGACACAGATACGCAGTATTTT
-,TRBV2,TRBJ2-3,TRBD1,CASTVGQGLDTQYF,TGTGCCAGCACAGTGGGACAGGGGTTGGATACGCAGTATTTT
-,TRBV6-5,TRBJ2-7,-,CASSYRGILYEQYF,TGTGCCAGCAGTTACCGGGGGATTCTTTACGAGCAGTACTTC
-,TRBV19,TRBJ2-3,TRBD1,CASTPPDRGPDTQYF,TGTGCCAGTACCCCACCGGACAGGGGACCAGATACGCAGTATTTT
-,TRBV9,TRBJ1-3,-,CASSVAQDSSGNTIYF,TGTGCCAGCAGCGTAGCTCAGGATAGCTCTGGAAACACCATATATTTT
-,TRBV7-9,TRBJ2-3,-,CASSYAGSSTDTQYF,TGTGCCAGCAGCTACGCAGGATCTAGCACAGATACGCAGTATTTT
-,TRBV5-4,TRBJ2-7,TRBD2,CASSPREDYEQYF,TGTGCCAGCAGCCCACGGGAGGACTACGAGCAGTACTTC
once,TRBV6-8,TRBJ2-7,-,CASSYYCSIIQIPSGNRYEQYF,TGTGCCAGCAGTTACTACTGTTCGATTATTCAAATTCCTTCTGGGAATCGGTACGAGCAGTACTTC
-,TRBV6-5,TRBJ2-5,TRBD2,CAILLLAGGGETQYF,TGTGCCATCTTACTTTTAGCGGGGGGAGGGGAGACCCAGTACTTC
-,TRBV19,TRBJ1-2,-,CASSPGINYGYTF,TGTGCCAGTAGTCCGGGAATTAACTATGGCTACACCTTC